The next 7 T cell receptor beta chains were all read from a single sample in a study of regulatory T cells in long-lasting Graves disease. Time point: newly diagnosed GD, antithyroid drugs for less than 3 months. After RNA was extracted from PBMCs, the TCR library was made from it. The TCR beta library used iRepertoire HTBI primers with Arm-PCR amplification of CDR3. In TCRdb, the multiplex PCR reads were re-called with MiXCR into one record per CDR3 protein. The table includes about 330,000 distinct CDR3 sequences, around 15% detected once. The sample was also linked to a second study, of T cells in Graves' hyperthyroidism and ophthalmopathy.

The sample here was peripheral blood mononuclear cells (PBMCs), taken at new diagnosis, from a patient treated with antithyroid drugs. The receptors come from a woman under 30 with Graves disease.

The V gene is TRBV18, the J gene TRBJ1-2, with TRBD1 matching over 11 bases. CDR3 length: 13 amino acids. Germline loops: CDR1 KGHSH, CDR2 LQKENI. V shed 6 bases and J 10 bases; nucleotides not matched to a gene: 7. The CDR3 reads CASSTGQGVDYTF. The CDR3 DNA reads TGTGCCAGCTCGACGGGACAGGGGGTTGACTACACCTTC.

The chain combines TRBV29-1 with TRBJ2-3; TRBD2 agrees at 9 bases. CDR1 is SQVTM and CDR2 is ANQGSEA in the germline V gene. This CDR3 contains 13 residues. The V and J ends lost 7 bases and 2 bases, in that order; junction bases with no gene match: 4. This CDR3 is CSESGGTTDTQYF. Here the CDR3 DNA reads TGCAGCGAGAGCGGGGGGACCACAGATACGCAGTATTTT.

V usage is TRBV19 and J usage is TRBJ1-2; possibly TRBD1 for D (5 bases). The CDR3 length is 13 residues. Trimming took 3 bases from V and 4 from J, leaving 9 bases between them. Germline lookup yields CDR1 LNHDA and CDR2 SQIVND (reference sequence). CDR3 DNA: TGTGCCAGTAGTATGCGGACACTCTATGGCTACACCTTC. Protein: CASSMRTLYGYTF.

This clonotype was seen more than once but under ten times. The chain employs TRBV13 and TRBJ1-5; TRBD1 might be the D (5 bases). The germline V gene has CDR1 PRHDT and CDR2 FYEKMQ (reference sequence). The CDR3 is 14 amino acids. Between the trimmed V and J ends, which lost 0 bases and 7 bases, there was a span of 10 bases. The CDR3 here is CASSLGRGPQPQHF. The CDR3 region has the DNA TGTGCCAGCAGCTTAGGGCGGGGCCCCCAGCCCCAGCATTTT.

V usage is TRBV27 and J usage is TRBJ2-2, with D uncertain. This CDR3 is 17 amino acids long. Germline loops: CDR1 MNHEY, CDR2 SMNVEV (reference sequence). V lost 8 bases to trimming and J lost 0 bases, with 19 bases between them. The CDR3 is CASGRPWVPANTGELFF. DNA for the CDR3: TGTGCCAGCGGTAGGCCCTGGGTACCAGCGAACACCGGGGAGCTGTTTTTT.

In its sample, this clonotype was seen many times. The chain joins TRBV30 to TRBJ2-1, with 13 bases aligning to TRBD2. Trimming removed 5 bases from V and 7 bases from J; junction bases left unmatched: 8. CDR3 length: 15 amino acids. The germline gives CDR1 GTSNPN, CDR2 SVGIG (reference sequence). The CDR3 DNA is TGTGCCTGGGGGGGACTAGCGGGATACGGTAATGAGCAGTTCTTC. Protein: CAWGGLAGYGNEQFF.

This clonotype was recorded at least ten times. The CDR3 bases are TGTGCCAGCAGTGGGACAGGGGGATTCAATCAGCCCCAGCATTTT. This translates into CASSGTGGFNQPQHF. The rearrangement uses TRBV2 and TRBJ1-5; 10 bases are a match to TRBD1. Germline-derived CDR1 and CDR2 are SNHLY and FYNNEI. This CDR3 has 15 residues. The J segment lost 3 bases and the V segment lost 4 bases, leaving 3 bases of the junction unmatched.